One sample yielded the 6 T cell receptor beta chains listed below, sequenced in a study of TIL therapy for anti-PD-1-resistant metastatic lung cancer (dated by TCRdb to the early 2020s). TCR beta CDR3 regions were amplified from genomic DNA by bias-controlled multiplex PCR with the immunoSEQ v3 hsTCRB kit. TCRdb holds this immuneACCESS table with in-frame rearrangements only. Some clones are missing; in checked studies, unresolved V genes explain under half, and the rest has no known cause. The sample table lists about 52,000 clones, roughly 85% of them with a count of one. Of the sample, about 4.8% is held by the ten largest clones. This sample's time point label indicates: pre-treatment sample, taken before nivolumab and TIL therapy. The sample here was blood, taken at baseline. The receptors stem from a woman aged 25-85 years with non-small cell lung cancer.

This chain links TRBV28 with TRBJ1-4; D gene unclear. Trimming took off 3 bases at V and 5 bases at J, with 13 bases between the two ends. There are 15 residues in the CDR3. The germline CDR1 and CDR2 sequences are MDHEN and SYDVKM. The CDR3 loop is CASSFLQVGNEKLFF. The DNA of the CDR3 is TGTGCCAGCAGTTTCCTGCAGGTCGGGAATGAAAAACTGTTTTTT.

Only a few counts were recorded for this clone. V and J are TRBV28 and TRBJ2-7; no definite D call. The germline CDR1 and CDR2 sequences are MDHEN and SYDVKM. CDR3 size: 13 residues. Trimming pared 3 bases from V and 0 bases from J, leaving 6 bases between. The CDR3 loop is CASSFAVSYEQYF. The DNA for the CDR3 is TGTGCCAGCAGTTTTGCAGTCTCCTACGAGCAGTACTTC.

V is TRBV29-1 and J is TRBJ2-3; TRBD1 aligns across 8 bases. CDR3 size: 14 residues. The trim removed 7 bases at V and 1 base at J, leaving 7 bases unmatched. Germline V gene sequence: CDR1 SQVTM, CDR2 ANQGSEA. DNA of the CDR3: TGCAGCGGGGTGAAGGACAGGGGCACAGATACGCAGTATTTT. Encoded protein: CSGVKDRGTDTQYF.

The rearrangement joins TRBV7-2 to TRBJ2-5; D might be TRBD2 (6 bases). The CDR3 sequence is 16 residues long. Trimming cost V 2 bases and J 9 bases, with 22 bases left between them. The germline V gene encodes CDR1 SGHTA and CDR2 FQGNSA. CDR3 in DNA: TGTGCCAGCAGCTTATCCCCTAGCTCCATATGGGAGGCCCAGTACTTC. Encoded protein: CASSLSPSSIWEAQYF.

In DNA, the CDR3 is TGTGCCAGTAGTGGTGGGTCTGGAACCGACGAGCAGTACTTC. It yields the protein CASSGGSGTDEQYF. The chain recombines TRBV19 with TRBJ2-7; no clear D. Trimming took 5 bases from V and 5 from J, leaving 16 bases between them. Per germline, CDR1 LNHDA and CDR2 SQIVND (reference sequence). The CDR3 contains 14 residues.

Turning to this clone: The same CDR3 can be traced to other DNA sequences in this sample. This sequence joins TRBV5-1 and TRBJ2-5, with D hard to call. The germline V gene encodes CDR1 SGHRS and CDR2 YFSETQ. V was trimmed by 0 bases and J by 1 base, leaving 1 base between them. The CDR3 spans 12 residues. CDR3 residues: CASSLGQETQYF. The CDR3 bases are TGCGCCAGCAGCTTGGGCCAAGAGACCCAGTACTTC.